Only a few counts were recorded for the clone carrying this TCR beta chain. What it recognizes is unknown. The data were obtained in a study of identical twins. Study observations and caveats: When twins shared out-of-frame alpha sequences, those sequences had excess low generation probability. For monozygotic twins, models underestimated out-of-frame TCR alpha sharing.

This CDR3 comprises 17 residues. Deletions cut 6 bases from V and 2 bases from J, with 19 bases between. The V gene's germline CDR1 is KGHDR and CDR2 SFDVKD. TCRdb used MiXCR to reprocess the 5' RACE reads, holding one entry per CDR3 protein. The data hold approximately 490,000 distinct CDR3 sequences, with approximately 20% observed a single time. A further study also used this sample, focusing on yellow fever vaccine responses in identical twins.

Material: CD4+ T cells sorted from blood. The source is a woman between 18 and 29 years old in good health. The V and J genes are TRBV24-1 and TRBJ2-1; the D gene is possibly TRBD2 (5 bases). CDR3 residues: CATSHGSGISPYNEQFF. CDR3 DNA: TGTGCCACCAGTCACGGTTCCGGGATAAGTCCCTACAATGAGCAGTTCTTC.